This record looks at one T cell receptor (beta chain) sequence and its context. The protocol was immunoSEQ multiplex PCR, while the TCRdb copy is restricted to in-frame clones and leaves out a portion. The table has over 250,000 clones, approximately 90% seen once. These data come from a study of blood T cell repertoires in COVID-19. Overall study: The cDNA or gDNA used as material had been derived from T cells, B-cell-depleted T cells, or PBMCs.

Germline V gene data show CDR1 as MNHEY and CDR2 as SVGAGI. V dropped 6 bases and J dropped 3; count of bases not matched to a gene: 5. This CDR3 region has 13 residues. The specimen was peripheral blood. The J gene is TRBJ2-7, the V gene TRBV6-5; 7 nucleotides line up with TRBD2. The TCR originated in a woman aged 25 to 45 with COVID-19, enrolled during active disease. The CDR3 reads CASSRDYYYEQYF. CDR3 DNA sequence: TGTGCCAGCAGCCGGGACTACTACTACGAGCAGTACTTC.